This T cell receptor (beta chain) was recorded in a study of cytomegalovirus exposure and HLA in healthy donors. Overall study results and limits: Later analysis identified 15,000 to 20,000 TCR beta sequences associated with HLA alleles, using a false discovery rate threshold of 0.05. A few CMV-associated chains proved CMV antigen-specific in vitro.

Points on this clone: No antigen is known for it.

Each donor was healthy, and each was a bone marrow donor. CDR3 length: 16 amino acids. Looked up from germline, CDR1 is WNHNN and CDR2 is SYGVQD (reference sequence). Germline trimming cut 9 bases from V and 3 bases from J; bases unmatched to any gene: 14. PCR used 60 Vbeta primers and 13 Jbeta primers. The repertoire was sequenced with immunoSEQ multiplex PCR; TCRdb's copy has only in-frame clones and lacks some. Here the sample spans roughly 140,000 clones, 82% being singletons. The TCR sequence derives from a male donor in good health and CMV-seronegative. This sequence joins TRBV10-1 and TRBJ1-5; 7 bases line up with TRBD1. The sequenced material came from PBMCs. The CDR3 DNA follows: TGCGCCAGACAGGACAGGCCGCCGGGTGACAATCAGCCCCAGCATTTT. This translates into CARQDRPPGDNQPQHF.